The next 25 T cell receptor beta chains were all read from a single sample in a study of blood T cell repertoires in COVID-19. Clones were read by immunoSEQ multiplex PCR, and TCRdb kept only the in-frame ones, dropping some. The profile shows roughly 150,000 clones, approximately 85% of them singletons. Specimen: peripheral blood. Receptor source: a woman older than 75 with COVID-19, enrolled during active disease.

V usage is TRBV14 and J usage is TRBJ2-7, with TRBD1 identical over 7 bases. CDR1 is SGHDN, CDR2 FVKESK, per germline. The junction had 14 bases not matched to a gene; V was cut back by 4 bases and J by 2 bases. The CDR3 spans 17 residues. The CDR3 DNA reads as TGTGCCAGCAGCCTGAAAAGGGACAGACAGGCCCCCTACGAGCAGTACTTC. Amino acids: CASSLKRDRQAPYEQYF. Filled out from reference TRBV14 and TRBJ2-7, the complete variable domain reads EAGVTQFPSHSVIEKGQTVTLRCDPISGHDNLYWYRRVMGKEIKFLLHFVKESKQDESGMPNNRFLAERTGGTYSTLKVQPAELEDSGVYFCASSLKRDRQAPYEQYFGPGTRLTVT.

The V and J genes are TRBV25-1 and TRBJ1-4; D is possibly TRBD1 (5 bases). Germline-derived CDR1 and CDR2 are MGHDK and SYGVNS. The CDR3 sequence is 12 residues long. V was cut by 6 bases and J by 7 bases, with 9 bases left in between. The CDR3 sequence: CASRTESEKLFF. The CDR3 DNA reads TGTGCCAGCAGGACAGAAAGTGAAAAACTGTTTTTT.

The rearrangement joins TRBV4-2 to TRBJ2-7; TRBD2 aligns across 9 bases. The CDR3 runs 15 residues. The germline gives CDR1 LGHNA, CDR2 YNFKEQ. Trimming took 1 base from V and 3 from J; bases not matched to a gene: 4. The CDR3 nucleotides are TGTGCCAGCAGCCAAGTGCGGGGGGGCTTCTACGAGCAGTACTTC. As protein: CASSQVRGGFYEQYF.

The rearrangement joins TRBV7-2 to TRBJ2-1, with TRBD2 matching 10 bases. This CDR3 comprises 16 residues. V was pared by 2 bases and J by 12 bases, with 13 bases of the junction left unmatched. CDR1 is SGHTA, CDR2 FQGNSA, per germline. CDR3 in DNA: TGTGCCAGCAGCTTAAGGGCTAGCGGGGGCAGCGGGGTGCAGTTCTTC. Translation gives CASSLRASGGSGVQFF.

The V gene is TRBV10-3, the J gene TRBJ2-7, with D possibly matching TRBD2 (5 bases). Germline V gives CDR1 ENHRY, CDR2 SYGVKD. The germline V and J ends were trimmed by 7 bases and 7 bases, with 17 bases remaining between them. The CDR3 totals 13 residues. CDR3 loop: CAINAGTSREQYF. The CDR3 nucleotides are TGTGCCATCAACGCGGGCACGAGTCGGGAGCAGTACTTC.

The genes are TRBV24-1 and TRBJ1-2, with D possibly being TRBD1 (6 bases). The CDR3 has 12 amino acids. V dropped 4 bases and J dropped 6 bases, with 8 bases sitting between them. The germline gives CDR1 KGHDR, CDR2 SFDVKD. The CDR3 loop reads CATSEGANGYTF. The CDR3 DNA reads as TGTGCCACCAGTGAGGGGGCCAATGGCTACACCTTC.

The genes are TRBV20-1 and TRBJ1-2; the match to TRBD1 covers 7 bases. Germline V gene lookup returns CDR1 DFQATT and CDR2 SNEGSKA (reference sequence). The CDR3 is 14 amino acids. V lost 3 bases, J lost 0 bases, and 4 bases stayed unmatched. DNA of the CDR3: TGCAGTGCTAGTCAACAGGGGTCTAACTATGGCTACACCTTC. Translation gives CSASQQGSNYGYTF.

The chain uses TRBV4-2 and TRBJ2-7; 8 bases fit TRBD2. Germline V lookup: CDR1 LGHNA, CDR2 YNFKEQ. The CDR3 is 17 amino acids. Losses at the gene ends were 0 bases for V and 7 bases for J; bases not matched to a gene: 14. The CDR3 is CASSQDSGLEGVREQYF. The CDR3 nucleotides read TGTGCCAGCAGCCAAGATTCGGGACTAGAGGGGGTCCGGGAGCAGTACTTC.

The rearrangement links TRBV10-3 to TRBJ2-5, with TRBD2 matching over 13 bases. Germline V gene data show CDR1 as ENHRY and CDR2 as SYGVKD. The trim removed 6 bases at V and 2 bases at J, leaving 3 bases unmatched. This CDR3 region has 15 residues. The CDR3, as DNA: TGTGCCATCAGAGGGACTAGCGGGGCACAAGAGACCCAGTACTTC. The encoded protein is CAIRGTSGAQETQYF.

CDR3 sequence: CASSFSGEGEQFF. In DNA form, the CDR3 reads TGTGCCAGCAGTTTTTCAGGGGAGGGTGAGCAGTTCTTC. The rearrangement links TRBV12-3 or TRBV12-4 to TRBJ2-1, with D possibly matching TRBD2 (7 bases). The germline V and J ends were trimmed by 3 bases and 9 bases, with 12 bases remaining between them. The length of the CDR3 is 13 residues.

The rearrangement links TRBV19 to TRBJ1-5, with D possibly TRBD1 on 6 matching bases. CDR1 is LNHDA and CDR2 is SQIVND in the germline V gene (reference sequence). The V end lost 9 bases, the J end lost 6 bases, and 21 bases lay between the germline ends. The CDR3 consists of 15 residues. The chain's CDR3 is CASSLFAGGVQPQHF. CDR3 nucleotides: TGTGCCAGCAGTCTTTTCGCGGGGGGCGTTCAGCCCCAGCATTTT.

The sample holds one count of this clone. The chain is built from TRBV5-4 and TRBJ2-1, with 7 bases aligning to TRBD1. Germline CDR1 and CDR2: SGHNT and YYREEE (reference sequence). This CDR3 contains 14 residues. The J segment lost 4 bases and the V segment lost 3 bases, leaving 4 bases of the junction unmatched. CDR3 in amino acids: CASSWDRTYNEQFF. CDR3 nucleotide sequence: TGTGCCAGCAGCTGGGACAGAACTTACAATGAGCAGTTCTTC.

The chain joins TRBV10-3 to TRBJ1-4, with TRBD1 matching over 8 bases. This CDR3 is built from 15 residues. The junction had 2 bases not matched to a gene; V was cut back by 3 bases and J by 2 bases. Looked up from germline, CDR1 is ENHRY and CDR2 is SYGVKD. CDR3 amino acids: CAISDRQGTNEKLFF. DNA for the CDR3: TGTGCCATCAGTGACCGACAGGGGACTAATGAAAAACTGTTTTTT.

This CDR3 is CASSPLAGGPHEQYF. The CDR3 DNA reads as TGTGCCAGCAGCCCTCTAGCGGGAGGGCCGCACGAGCAGTACTTC. V gene TRBV7-7 combines with J gene TRBJ2-7; 12 nucleotides line up with TRBD2. This CDR3 is built from 15 residues. In germline, CDR1 is SSHAT, CDR2 FNYEAQ (reference sequence). With 5 bases clipped from V and 5 bases from J, the junction kept 7 bases outside the gene matches.

The chain combines TRBV2 with TRBJ2-1; 8 positions match TRBD1. V lost 7 bases to trimming and J lost 10 bases; unmatched junction nucleotides: 6. The CDR3 length is 12 residues. Germline CDR1 is SNHLY and CDR2 is FYNNEI. CDR3 sequence (DNA): TGTGCCAGCAATTCAGGGGGCCGAGAGCAGTTCTTC. Protein product: CASNSGGREQFF.

The chain links TRBV28 to TRBJ1-2; TRBD1 matches 7 bases. Germline values: CDR1 MDHEN, CDR2 SYDVKM. The CDR3 sequence is 16 residues long. The V gene end was trimmed by 7 bases and the J gene end by 2 bases; junction bases not matched to a gene: 13. Written as DNA, the CDR3 is TGTGCCAGCAATCGGGCAGGGGGTCTACAAAACTATGGCTACACCTTC. Translating gives CASNRAGGLQNYGYTF.

This clone has a single count. The chain combines TRBV7-3 with TRBJ1-4; 8 bases align to TRBD1. This CDR3 comprises 15 residues. Germline loops: CDR1 SGHTA, CDR2 FQGTGA. With 3 bases clipped from V and 6 bases from J, the junction kept 6 bases outside the gene matches. The CDR3: CASSFSGGPDEKLFF. The DNA of the CDR3 is TGTGCCAGCAGCTTCTCAGGGGGCCCCGATGAAAAACTGTTTTTT.

The chain couples TRBV5-5 to TRBJ1-5, with D maybe TRBD1 (5 bases). This CDR3 is 14 amino acids long. The ends were cut back, 3 bases at V and 3 bases at J, with 10 bases in the middle. Per the germline V gene, CDR1 is SGHKS and CDR2 is YYEKEE (reference sequence). The CDR3 region is CASSSTEDNQPQHF. Written as DNA, the CDR3 is TGTGCCAGCAGCTCGACAGAAGACAATCAGCCCCAGCATTTT.

The V and J genes are TRBV24-1 and TRBJ1-5; 8 bases map to TRBD1. This CDR3 contains 16 residues. In germline, CDR1 is KGHDR, CDR2 SFDVKD. Trimming at V came to 4 bases and at J to 2 bases, leaving 6 bases not matched to a gene. The CDR3 DNA sequence: TGTGCCACCAGTGACACCAGGGGGCTCGGCAATCAGCCCCAGCATTTT. This encodes CATSDTRGLGNQPQHF.

This rearrangement joins TRBV6-5 to TRBJ2-1; tentative D call: TRBD1 (6 bases). Trimming took off 5 bases at V and 0 bases at J, with 11 bases between the two ends. The CDR3 spans 15 residues. Germline CDR1 reads MNHEY; CDR2 reads SVGAGI. The CDR3 spells CASSKDSRSYNEQFF. Here the CDR3 DNA reads TGTGCCAGCAGTAAGGACAGCCGCTCCTACAATGAGCAGTTCTTC.

The chain is built from TRBV18 and TRBJ2-7; 11 bases are a match to TRBD1. CDR1 is KGHSH and CDR2 is LQKENI in the germline V gene. The CDR3 loop spans 13 amino acids. J gave up 6 bases and V 5 bases, and 3 bases lay outside the gene matches. The CDR3 DNA is TGTGCCAGCTCAAGGGACAGGGGGTCCGAGCAGTACTTC. Its protein is CASSRDRGSEQYF.

The V call is TRBV29-1, the J call TRBJ2-5; the D gene is possibly TRBD1 (5 bases). CDR1 SQVTM and CDR2 ANQGSEA come from the germline V gene. This CDR3 contains 13 residues. V dropped 3 bases and J dropped 2 bases, with 10 bases sitting between them. This CDR3 reads CSVDRQNQETQYF. CDR3 bases: TGCAGCGTTGACCGACAGAATCAAGAGACCCAGTACTTC.

Here the CDR3 reads CASSLSFGNTIYF. DNA of the CDR3: TGTGCCAGCAGTTTGAGTTTTGGAAACACCATATATTTT. This chain joins TRBV27 and TRBJ1-3; D not resolved. The germline gives CDR1 MNHEY, CDR2 SMNVEV (reference sequence). The ends were cut back, 3 bases at V and 3 bases at J, with 6 bases in the middle. The CDR3 has 13 residues.

The J gene is TRBJ2-7, the V gene TRBV4-1, with 12 bases aligning to TRBD2. Germline trimming cut 6 bases from V and 6 bases from J; bases unmatched to any gene: 6. This CDR3 is 14 amino acids long. Germline assignment: CDR1 MGHRA and CDR2 YSYEKL. This chain's CDR3 is CASSRTSGTGEQYF. CDR3 bases: TGCGCCAGCAGTCGGACTAGCGGGACTGGCGAGCAGTACTTC.

The sample holds many counts of this clone. The CDR3 reads CAGRDREEETQYF. CDR3 bases: TGTGCCGGACGGGACAGGGAGGAGGAGACCCAGTACTTC. The chain is built from TRBV2 and TRBJ2-5; 9 bases align to TRBD1. CDR3 length: 13 residues. CDR1 and CDR2 from the germline V gene are SNHLY and FYNNEI. Trimming cost V 11 bases and J 5 bases; bases outside gene matches: 9. Based on the CDR3 plus reference TRBV2 and TRBJ2-5, the full variable domain is EPEVTQTPSHQVTQMGQEVILRCVPISNHLYFYWYRQILGQKVEFLVSFYNNEISEKSEIFDDQFSVERPDGSNFTLKIRSTKLEDSAMYFCAGRDREEETQYFGPGTRLLVL.